The sequence of this TCR beta chain was determined in a study of response to subunit inactivated influenza vaccine. Study results and limitations: Seasonal influenza vaccination, on each occasion, was suggested by the authors to recruit few new T cells.

Each CDR3 protein gets one entry after TCRdb re-called the RT-PCR reads with MiXCR. The sample includes about 700,000 distinct CDR3 sequences, 14% of them seen just once. Trimming took 4 bases from V and 3 from J; bases not matched to a gene: 10. The CDR3 runs to 16 residues. Germline-derived CDR1 and CDR2 are MGHRA and YSYEKL. This clonotype was found once. Its target is not known. The rearrangement joins TRBV4-1 to TRBJ2-7; 9 bases fit TRBD1. This TCR was recovered from a man in his fifties or sixties who received an inactivated influenza vaccine. The sequences come from PBMCs from blood, collected about 14 days before vaccination. The CDR3 is CASSPTPGQGYYEQYF. The CDR3 DNA is TGCGCCAGCAGCCCCACCCCGGGACAGGGATACTACGAGCAGTACTTC.